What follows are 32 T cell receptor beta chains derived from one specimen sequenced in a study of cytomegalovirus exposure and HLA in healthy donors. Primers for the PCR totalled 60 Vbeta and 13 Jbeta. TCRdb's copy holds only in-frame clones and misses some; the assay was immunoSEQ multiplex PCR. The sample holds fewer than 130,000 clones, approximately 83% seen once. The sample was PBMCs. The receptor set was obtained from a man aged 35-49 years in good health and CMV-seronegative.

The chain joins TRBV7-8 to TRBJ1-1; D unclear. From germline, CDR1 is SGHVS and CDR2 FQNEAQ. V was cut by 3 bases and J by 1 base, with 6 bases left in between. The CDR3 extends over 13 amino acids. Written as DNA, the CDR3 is TGTGCCAGCAGCTTGGGCCAGAACACTGAAGCTTTCTTT. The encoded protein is CASSLGQNTEAFF.

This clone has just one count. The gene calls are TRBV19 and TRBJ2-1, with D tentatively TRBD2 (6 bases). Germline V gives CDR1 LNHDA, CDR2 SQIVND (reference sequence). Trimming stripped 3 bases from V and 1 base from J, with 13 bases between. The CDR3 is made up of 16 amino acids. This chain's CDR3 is CASSIGGIRSYNEQFF. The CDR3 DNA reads TGTGCCAGTAGTATCGGCGGGATAAGGTCCTACAATGAGCAGTTCTTC.

DNA of the CDR3: TGCGCCAGCAGCGTAGGACCAGGGGCAAATGAAAAACTGTTTTTT. As protein: CASSVGPGANEKLFF. V is TRBV5-1 and J is TRBJ1-4; perhaps TRBD1 as D (6 bases). The CDR3 covers 15 residues. V lost 4 bases, J lost 5 bases, and 15 bases lay in between. Germline V lookup: CDR1 SGHRS, CDR2 YFSETQ.

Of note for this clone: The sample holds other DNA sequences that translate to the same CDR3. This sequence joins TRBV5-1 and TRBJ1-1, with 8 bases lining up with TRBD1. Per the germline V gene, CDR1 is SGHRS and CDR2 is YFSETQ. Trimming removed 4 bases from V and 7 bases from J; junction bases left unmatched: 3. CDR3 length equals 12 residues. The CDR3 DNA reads TGCGCCAGCAGCCTTGGACAGGGTGAAGCTTTCTTT. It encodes CASSLGQGEAFF.

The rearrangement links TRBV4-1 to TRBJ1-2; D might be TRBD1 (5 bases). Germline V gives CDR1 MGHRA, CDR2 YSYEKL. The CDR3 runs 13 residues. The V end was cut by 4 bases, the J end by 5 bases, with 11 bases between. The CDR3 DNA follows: TGCGCCAGCAGCCGCGGGACGGAATATGGCTACACCTTC. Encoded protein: CASSRGTEYGYTF.

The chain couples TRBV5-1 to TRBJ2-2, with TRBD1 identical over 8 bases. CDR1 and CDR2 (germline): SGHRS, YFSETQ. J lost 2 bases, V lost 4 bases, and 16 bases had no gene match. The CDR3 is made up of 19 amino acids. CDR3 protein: CASSRYDRGAGSNTGELFF. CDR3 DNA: TGCGCCAGCAGCCGCTATGACAGGGGCGCTGGGTCTAACACCGGGGAGCTGTTTTTT.

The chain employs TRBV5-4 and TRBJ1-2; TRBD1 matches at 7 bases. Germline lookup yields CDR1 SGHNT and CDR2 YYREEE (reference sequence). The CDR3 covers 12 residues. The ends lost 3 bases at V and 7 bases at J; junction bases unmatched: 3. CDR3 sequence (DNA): TGTGCCAGCAGCTCGACAGGGTCTGGCTACACCTTC. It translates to CASSSTGSGYTF.

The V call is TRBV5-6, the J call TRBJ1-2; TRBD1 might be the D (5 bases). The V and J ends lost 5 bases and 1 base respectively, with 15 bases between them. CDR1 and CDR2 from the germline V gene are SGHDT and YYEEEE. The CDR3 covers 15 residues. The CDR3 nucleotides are TGTGCCAGCAGGAGACCGGCCGGGGGTAACTATGGCTACACCTTC. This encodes CASRRPAGGNYGYTF.

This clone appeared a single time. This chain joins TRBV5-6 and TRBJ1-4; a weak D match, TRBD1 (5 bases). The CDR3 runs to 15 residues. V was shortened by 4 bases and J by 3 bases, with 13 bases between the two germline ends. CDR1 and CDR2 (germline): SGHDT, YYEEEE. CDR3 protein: CASSPSRVANEKLFF. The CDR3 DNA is TGTGCCAGCAGCCCCTCCAGGGTTGCTAATGAAAAACTGTTTTTT.

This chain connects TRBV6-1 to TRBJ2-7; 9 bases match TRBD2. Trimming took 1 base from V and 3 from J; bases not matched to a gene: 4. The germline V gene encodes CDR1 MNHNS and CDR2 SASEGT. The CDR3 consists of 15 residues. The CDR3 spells CASSEGLADNYEQYF. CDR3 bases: TGTGCCAGCAGTGAAGGACTAGCGGACAACTACGAGCAGTACTTC.

CDR3 coding DNA: TGTGCCAGCAGTTTATCAAGCACAGGGTCTCATGGCTACACCTTC. Translating gives CASSLSSTGSHGYTF. The chain couples TRBV28 to TRBJ1-2; TRBD1 might be the D (6 bases). The CDR3 sequence is 15 residues long. Germline V lookup: CDR1 MDHEN, CDR2 SYDVKM. Trimming took off 1 base at V and 6 bases at J, with 15 bases between the two ends.

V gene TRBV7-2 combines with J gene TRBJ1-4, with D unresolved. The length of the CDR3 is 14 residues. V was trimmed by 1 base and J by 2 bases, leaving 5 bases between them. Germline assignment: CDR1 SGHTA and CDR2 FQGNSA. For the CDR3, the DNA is TGTGCCAGCAGCTTAGGCGGGACTAATGAAAAACTGTTTTTT. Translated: CASSLGGTNEKLFF. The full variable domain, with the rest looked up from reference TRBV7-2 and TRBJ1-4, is GAGVSQSPSNKVTEKGKDVELRCDPISGHTALYWYRQSLGQGLEFLIYFQGNSAPDKSGLPSDRFSAERTGGSVSTLTIQRTQQEDSAVYLCASSLGGTNEKLFFGSGTQLSVL.

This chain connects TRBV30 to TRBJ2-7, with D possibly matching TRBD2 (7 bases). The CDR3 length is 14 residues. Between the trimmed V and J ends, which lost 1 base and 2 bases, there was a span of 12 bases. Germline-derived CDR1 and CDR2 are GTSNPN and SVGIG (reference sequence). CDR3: CAWSGLGGPYEQYF. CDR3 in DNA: TGTGCCTGGAGTGGGCTGGGGGGGCCCTACGAGCAGTACTTC.

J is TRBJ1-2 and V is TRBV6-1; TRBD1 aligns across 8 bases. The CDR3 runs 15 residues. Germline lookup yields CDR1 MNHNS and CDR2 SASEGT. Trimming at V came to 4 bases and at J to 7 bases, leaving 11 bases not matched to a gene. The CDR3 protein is CASSVVDRGVSGYTF. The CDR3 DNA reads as TGTGCCAGCAGTGTAGTCGACAGGGGCGTTTCTGGCTACACCTTC.

The CDR3 DNA sequence: TGTGCCAGTAGTGCGGGACAGAGGAACACTGAAGCTTTCTTT. Translating gives CASSAGQRNTEAFF. The J gene is TRBJ1-1, the V gene TRBV19; 7 bases align to TRBD1. The CDR3 sequence is 14 residues long. The ends lost 5 bases at V and 1 base at J; junction bases unmatched: 4. The germline V gene has CDR1 LNHDA and CDR2 SQIVND (reference sequence).

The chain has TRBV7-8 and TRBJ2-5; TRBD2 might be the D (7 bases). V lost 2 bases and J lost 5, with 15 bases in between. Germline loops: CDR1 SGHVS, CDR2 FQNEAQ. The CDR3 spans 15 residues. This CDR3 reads CASSLFKGGGETQYF. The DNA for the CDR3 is TGTGCCAGCAGCTTATTCAAGGGGGGAGGGGAGACCCAGTACTTC.

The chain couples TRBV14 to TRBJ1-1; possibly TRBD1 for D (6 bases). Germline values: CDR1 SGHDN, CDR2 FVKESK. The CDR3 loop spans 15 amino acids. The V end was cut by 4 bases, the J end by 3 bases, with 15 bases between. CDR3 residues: CASSRITGMYTEAFF. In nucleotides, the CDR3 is TGTGCCAGCAGCCGTATCACAGGGATGTACACTGAAGCTTTCTTT. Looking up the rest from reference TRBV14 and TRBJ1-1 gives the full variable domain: EAGVTQFPSHSVIEKGQTVTLRCDPISGHDNLYWYRRVMGKEIKFLLHFVKESKQDESGMPNNRFLAERTGGTYSTLKVQPAELEDSGVYFCASSRITGMYTEAFFGQGTRLTVV.

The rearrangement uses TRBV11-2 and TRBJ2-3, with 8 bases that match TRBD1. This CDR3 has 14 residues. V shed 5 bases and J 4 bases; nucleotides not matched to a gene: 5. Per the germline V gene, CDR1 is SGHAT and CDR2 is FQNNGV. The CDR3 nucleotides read TGTGCCAGCAGCCCTCAGGACAGGGCAGATACGCAGTATTTT. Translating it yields CASSPQDRADTQYF.

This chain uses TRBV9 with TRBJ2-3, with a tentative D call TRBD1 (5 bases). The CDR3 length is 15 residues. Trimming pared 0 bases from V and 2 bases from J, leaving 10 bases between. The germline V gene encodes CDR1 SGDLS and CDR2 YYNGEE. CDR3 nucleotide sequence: TGTGCCAGCAGCGTAGAGGGGTCCACCACAGATACGCAGTATTTT. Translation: CASSVEGSTTDTQYF.

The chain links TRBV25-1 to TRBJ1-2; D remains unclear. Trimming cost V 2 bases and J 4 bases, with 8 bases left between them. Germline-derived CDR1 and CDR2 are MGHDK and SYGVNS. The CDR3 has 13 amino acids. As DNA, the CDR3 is TGTGCCAGCAGTGAAGCCGGACTCTATGGCTACACCTTC. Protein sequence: CASSEAGLYGYTF.

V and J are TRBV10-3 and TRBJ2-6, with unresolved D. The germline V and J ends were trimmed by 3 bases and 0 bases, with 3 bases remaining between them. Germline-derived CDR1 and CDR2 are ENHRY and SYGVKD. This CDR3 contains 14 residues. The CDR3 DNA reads TGTGCCATCAGTGACAGCTCTGGGGCCAACGTCCTGACTTTC. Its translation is CAISDSSGANVLTF.

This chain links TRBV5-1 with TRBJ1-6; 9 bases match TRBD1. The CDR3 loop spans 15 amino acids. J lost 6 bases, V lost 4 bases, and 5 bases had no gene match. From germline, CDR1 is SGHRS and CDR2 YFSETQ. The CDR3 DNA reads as TGCGCCAGCAGCCTGGACAGGGGCGCTAATTCACCCCTCCACTTT. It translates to CASSLDRGANSPLHF.

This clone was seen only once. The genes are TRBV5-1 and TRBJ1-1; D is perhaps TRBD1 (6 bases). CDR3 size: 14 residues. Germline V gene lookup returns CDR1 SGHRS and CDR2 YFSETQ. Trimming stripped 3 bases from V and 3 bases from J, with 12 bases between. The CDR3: CASSSAEGDTEAFF. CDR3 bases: TGCGCCAGCAGCTCTGCCGAGGGGGACACTGAAGCTTTCTTT.

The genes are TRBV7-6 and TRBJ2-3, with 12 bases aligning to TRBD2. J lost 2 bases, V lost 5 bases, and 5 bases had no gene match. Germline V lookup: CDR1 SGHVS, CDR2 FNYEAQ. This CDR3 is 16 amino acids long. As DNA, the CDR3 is TGTGCCAGCAGCCCACTAGCGGGGGGATTCACAGATACGCAGTATTTT. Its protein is CASSPLAGGFTDTQYF.

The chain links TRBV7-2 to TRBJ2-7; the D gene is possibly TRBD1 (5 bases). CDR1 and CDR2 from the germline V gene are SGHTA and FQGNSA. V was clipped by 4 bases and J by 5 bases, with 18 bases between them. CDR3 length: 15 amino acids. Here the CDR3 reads CASSSLSGRAHEQYF. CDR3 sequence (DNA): TGTGCCAGCAGCTCGTTATCCGGCAGGGCCCACGAGCAGTACTTC.

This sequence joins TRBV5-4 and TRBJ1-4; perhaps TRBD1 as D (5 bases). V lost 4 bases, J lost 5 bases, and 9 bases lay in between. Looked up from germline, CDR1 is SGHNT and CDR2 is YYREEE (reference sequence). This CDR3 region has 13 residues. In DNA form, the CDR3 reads TGTGCCAGCAGCGGCGGGGCCAATGAAAAACTGTTTTTT. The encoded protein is CASSGGANEKLFF.

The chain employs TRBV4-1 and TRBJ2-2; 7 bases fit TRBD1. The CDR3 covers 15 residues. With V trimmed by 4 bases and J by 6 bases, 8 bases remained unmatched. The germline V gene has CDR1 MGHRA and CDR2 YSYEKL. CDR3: CASSLDRVYSGELFF. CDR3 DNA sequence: TGCGCCAGCAGCCTTGACAGGGTTTATTCCGGGGAGCTGTTTTTT.

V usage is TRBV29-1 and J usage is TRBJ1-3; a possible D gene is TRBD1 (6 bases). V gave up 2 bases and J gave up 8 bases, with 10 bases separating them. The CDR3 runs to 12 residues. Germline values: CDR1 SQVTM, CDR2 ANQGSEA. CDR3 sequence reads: CSVESRGDTIYF. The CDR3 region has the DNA TGCAGCGTTGAATCCAGGGGTGACACCATATATTTT.

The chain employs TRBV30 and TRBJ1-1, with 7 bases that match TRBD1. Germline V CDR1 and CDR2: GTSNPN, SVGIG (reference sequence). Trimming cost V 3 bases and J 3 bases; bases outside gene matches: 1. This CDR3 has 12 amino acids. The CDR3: CAWRQGYTEAFF. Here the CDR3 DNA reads TGTGCCTGGAGACAGGGGTACACTGAAGCTTTCTTT.

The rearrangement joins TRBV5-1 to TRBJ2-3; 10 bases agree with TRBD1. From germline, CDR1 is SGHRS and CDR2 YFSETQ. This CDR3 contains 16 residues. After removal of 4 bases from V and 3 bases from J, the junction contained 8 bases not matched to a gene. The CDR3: CASSTRQGALTDTQYF. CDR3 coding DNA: TGCGCCAGCAGCACCCGACAGGGGGCGTTAACAGATACGCAGTATTTT.

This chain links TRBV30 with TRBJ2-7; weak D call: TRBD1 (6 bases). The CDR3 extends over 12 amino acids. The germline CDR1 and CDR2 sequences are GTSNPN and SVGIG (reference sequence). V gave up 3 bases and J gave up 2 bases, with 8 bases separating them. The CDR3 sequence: CAWRTGPYEQYF. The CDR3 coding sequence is TGTGCCTGGAGGACAGGCCCCTACGAGCAGTACTTC.

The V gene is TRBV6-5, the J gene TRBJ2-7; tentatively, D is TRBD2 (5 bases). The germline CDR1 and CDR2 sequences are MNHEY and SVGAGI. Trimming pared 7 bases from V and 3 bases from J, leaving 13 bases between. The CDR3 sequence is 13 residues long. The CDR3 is CASTRGDHYEQYF. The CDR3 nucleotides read TGTGCCAGCACTCGGGGAGACCACTACGAGCAGTACTTC.